This TCR beta chain was sequenced for a study of shared clonotypes between healthy human individuals. On this clone: This same CDR3 is encoded by further DNA sequences in the sample.

Germline V gene lookup returns CDR1 SGHRS and CDR2 YFSETQ. This CDR3 has 12 residues. Trimming pared 2 bases from V and 3 bases from J, leaving 6 bases between. Using immunoSEQ multiplex PCR, the repertoire was profiled, and TCRdb retains in-frame clones only, with some absent. This table holds over a million clones, around 78% found once. V and J are TRBV5-1 and TRBJ2-7; D is unresolved. Sequences were obtained from memory CD4+ T cells from PBMCs. As for subset: CD45RA-negative fraction. The clonotype was recovered from a man in his late teens or twenties in good health. Some clones in this sample may be carry-over from other donors' samples. CDR3 in DNA: TGCGCCAGCAGCTTTAATTTCTACGAGCAGTACTTC. This encodes CASSFNFYEQYF.